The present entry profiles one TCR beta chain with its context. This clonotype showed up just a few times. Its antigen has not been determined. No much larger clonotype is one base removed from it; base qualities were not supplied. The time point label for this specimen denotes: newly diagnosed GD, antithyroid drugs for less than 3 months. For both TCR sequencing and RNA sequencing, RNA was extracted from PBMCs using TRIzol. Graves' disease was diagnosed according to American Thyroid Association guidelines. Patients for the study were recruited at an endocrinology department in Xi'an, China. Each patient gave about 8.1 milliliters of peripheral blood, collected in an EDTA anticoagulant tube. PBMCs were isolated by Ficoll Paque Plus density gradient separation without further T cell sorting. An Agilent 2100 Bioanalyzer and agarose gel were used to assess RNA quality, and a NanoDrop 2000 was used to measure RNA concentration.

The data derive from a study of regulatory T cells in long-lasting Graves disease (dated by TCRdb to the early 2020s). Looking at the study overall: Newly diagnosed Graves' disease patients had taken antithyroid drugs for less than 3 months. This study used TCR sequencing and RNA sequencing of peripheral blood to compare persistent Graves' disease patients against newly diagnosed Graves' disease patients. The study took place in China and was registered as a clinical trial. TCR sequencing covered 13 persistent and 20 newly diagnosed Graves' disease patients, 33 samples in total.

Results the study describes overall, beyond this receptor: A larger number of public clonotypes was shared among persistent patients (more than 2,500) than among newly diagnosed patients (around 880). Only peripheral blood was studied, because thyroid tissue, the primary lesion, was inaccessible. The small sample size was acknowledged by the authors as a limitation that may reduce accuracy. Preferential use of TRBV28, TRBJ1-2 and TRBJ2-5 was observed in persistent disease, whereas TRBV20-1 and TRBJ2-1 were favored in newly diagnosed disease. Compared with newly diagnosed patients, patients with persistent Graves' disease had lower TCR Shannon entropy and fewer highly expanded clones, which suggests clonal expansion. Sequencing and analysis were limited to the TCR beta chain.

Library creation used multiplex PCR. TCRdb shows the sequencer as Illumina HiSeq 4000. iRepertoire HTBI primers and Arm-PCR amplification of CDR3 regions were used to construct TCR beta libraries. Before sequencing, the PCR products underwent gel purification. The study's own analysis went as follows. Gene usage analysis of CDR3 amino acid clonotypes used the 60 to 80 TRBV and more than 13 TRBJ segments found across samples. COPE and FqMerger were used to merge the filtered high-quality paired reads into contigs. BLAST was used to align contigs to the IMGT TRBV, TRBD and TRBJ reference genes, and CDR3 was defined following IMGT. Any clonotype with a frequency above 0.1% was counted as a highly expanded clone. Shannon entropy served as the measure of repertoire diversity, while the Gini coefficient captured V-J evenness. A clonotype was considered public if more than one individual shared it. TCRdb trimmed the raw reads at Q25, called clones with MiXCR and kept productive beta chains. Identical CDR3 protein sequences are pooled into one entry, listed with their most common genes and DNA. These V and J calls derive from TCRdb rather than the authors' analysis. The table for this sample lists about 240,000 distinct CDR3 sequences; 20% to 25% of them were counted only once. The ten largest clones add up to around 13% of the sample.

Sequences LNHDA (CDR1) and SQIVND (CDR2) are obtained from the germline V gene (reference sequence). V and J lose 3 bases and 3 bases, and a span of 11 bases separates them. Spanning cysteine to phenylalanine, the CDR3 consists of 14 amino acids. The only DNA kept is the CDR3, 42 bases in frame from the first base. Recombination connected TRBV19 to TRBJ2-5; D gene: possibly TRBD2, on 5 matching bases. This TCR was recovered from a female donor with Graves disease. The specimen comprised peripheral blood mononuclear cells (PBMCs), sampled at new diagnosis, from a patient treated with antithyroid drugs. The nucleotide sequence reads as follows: TGTGCCAGTAGTATCGAGGGTCTCGAAGAGACCCAGTACTTC. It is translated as CASSIEGLEETQYF.